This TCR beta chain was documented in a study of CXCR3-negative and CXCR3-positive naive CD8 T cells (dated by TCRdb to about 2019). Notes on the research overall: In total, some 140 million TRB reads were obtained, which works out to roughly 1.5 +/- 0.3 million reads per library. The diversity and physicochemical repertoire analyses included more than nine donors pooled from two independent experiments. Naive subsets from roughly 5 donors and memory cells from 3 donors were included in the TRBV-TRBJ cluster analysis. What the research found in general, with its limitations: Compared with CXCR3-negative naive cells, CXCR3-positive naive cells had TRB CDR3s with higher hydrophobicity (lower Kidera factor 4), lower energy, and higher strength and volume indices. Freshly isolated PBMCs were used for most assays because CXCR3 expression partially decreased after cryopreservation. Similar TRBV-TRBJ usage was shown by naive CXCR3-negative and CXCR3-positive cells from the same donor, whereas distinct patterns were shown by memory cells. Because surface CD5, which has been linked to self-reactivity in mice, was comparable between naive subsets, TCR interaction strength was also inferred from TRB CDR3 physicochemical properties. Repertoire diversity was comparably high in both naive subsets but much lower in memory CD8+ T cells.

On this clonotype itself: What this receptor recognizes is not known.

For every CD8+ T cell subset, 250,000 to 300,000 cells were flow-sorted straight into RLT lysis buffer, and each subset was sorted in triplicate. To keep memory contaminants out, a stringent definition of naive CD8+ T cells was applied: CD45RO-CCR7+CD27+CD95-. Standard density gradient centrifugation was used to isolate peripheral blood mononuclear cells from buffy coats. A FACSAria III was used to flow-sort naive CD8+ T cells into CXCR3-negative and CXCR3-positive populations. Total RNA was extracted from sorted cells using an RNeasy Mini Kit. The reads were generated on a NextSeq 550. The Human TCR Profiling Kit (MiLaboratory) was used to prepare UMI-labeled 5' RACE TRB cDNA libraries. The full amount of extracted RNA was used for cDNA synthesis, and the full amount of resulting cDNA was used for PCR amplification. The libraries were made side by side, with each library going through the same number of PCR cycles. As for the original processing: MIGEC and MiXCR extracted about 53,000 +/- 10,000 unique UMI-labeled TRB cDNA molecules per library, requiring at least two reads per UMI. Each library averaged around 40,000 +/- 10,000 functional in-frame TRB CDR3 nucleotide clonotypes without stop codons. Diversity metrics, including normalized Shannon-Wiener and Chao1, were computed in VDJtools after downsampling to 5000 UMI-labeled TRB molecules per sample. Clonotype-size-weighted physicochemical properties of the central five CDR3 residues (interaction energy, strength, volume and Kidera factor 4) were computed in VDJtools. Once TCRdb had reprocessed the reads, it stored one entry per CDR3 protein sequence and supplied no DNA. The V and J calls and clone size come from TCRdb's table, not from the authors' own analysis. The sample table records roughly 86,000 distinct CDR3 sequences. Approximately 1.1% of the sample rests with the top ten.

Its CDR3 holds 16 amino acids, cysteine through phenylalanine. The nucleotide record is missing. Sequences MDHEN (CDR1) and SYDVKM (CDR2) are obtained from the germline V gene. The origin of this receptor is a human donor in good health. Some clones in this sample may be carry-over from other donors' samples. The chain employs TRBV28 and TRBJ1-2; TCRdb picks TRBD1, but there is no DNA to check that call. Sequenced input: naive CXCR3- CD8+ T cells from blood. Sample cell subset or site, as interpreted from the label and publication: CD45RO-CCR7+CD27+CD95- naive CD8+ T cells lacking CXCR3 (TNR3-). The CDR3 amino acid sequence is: CASSLYSGGQGNGYTF.